This T cell receptor beta chain is drawn from a study of tumor-infiltrating lymphocytes in primary liver carcinoma. On the study more broadly: Tumors were stage T1-T3 N0M0, about 4 to 11 cm across. Findings of the study overall: Pairs comparing tumor with adjacent tissue or blood overlapped less than pairs drawn from tumor regions.

The input was approximately 500 ng total RNA; TCR beta cDNA was made from it with a constant-region primer. ARM-PCR was slightly modified, and three nested multiplex PCR rounds with it gave rise to the TCR beta libraries. The study ran its first two PCR rounds for nine to eleven cycles each, using TRBV1-TRBV30 forward primers and a C-beta reverse primer. TCRdb fed the multiplex PCR reads into MiXCR, producing one record per CDR3 protein. Seen here are about 120,000 distinct CDR3 sequences, roughly 70% observed once, and the top ten hold more than 8%. The CDR3 length is 14 residues. J gave up 5 bases and V 11 bases, and 10 bases lay outside the gene matches. Unsorted bulk tissue of roughly 18-32 mg yielded co-extracted RNA and DNA. All patients had surgically resected primary liver carcinoma. On this clonotype: Antigen specificity is unknown.

The sample was tumor-adjacent normal liver tissue. The V and J genes are TRBV12-3 or TRBV12-4 and TRBJ2-3; 10 nucleotides agree with TRBD2. The origin of this receptor is a woman aged 60-75 years with primary liver carcinoma and hepatitis B virus infection. This CDR3 reads CAGSNQREGDTQYF. The CDR3 DNA reads as TGTGCCGGGAGTAATCAGCGGGAGGGAGATACGCAGTATTTT.